The rows below give T cell receptor beta chains drawn from one sample of a study of shared clonotypes between healthy human individuals. Here immunoSEQ multiplex PCR was the method, and the copy in TCRdb shows in-frame clones only, minus some. The table has more than 500,000 clones, roughly 95% seen once; the top ten hold 0.05% to 0.07%. The source material was naive CD4+ T cells sorted from blood. The receptors originated from a woman younger than 45 in good health. CDR3s include the opening cysteine and the closing phenylalanine or tryptophan. Each record gives: V gene, D gene, J gene, clone size, CDR3 protein, CDR3 DNA. A D gene is named only where the DNA matches it firmly. Expanded clones are given a class, and other clones once, few, many or no size at all.

>TRBV6-1|.|TRBJ1-1|.
CASSELAGTEAFF
TGTGCCAGCAGTGAATTGGCAGGCACTGAAGCTTTCTTT
>TRBV10-3|TRBD1|TRBJ1-2|.
CAIRDRAAGYTF
TGTGCCATCAGGGACAGGGCGGCGGGCTACACCTTC
>TRBV28|TRBD1|TRBJ1-5|once
CASRRRDRVLSNQPQHF
TGTGCCAGCAGACGCCGGGACAGGGTACTATCTAATCAGCCCCAGCATTTT
>TRBV19|.|TRBJ2-5|.
CASSIAFRQETQYF
TGTGCCAGTAGTATCGCGTTTCGCCAAGAGACCCAGTACTTC
>TRBV6-4|.|TRBJ1-1|.
CASSTKADTEAFF
TGTGCCAGCAGTACTAAAGCGGACACTGAAGCTTTCTTT
>TRBV6-1|.|TRBJ1-1|.
CASFGINRDTEAFF
TGTGCCAGCTTCGGCATTAATCGCGACACTGAAGCTTTCTTT
>TRBV5-6|TRBD1|TRBJ1-2|.
CASSPQRGQGVRGYTF
TGTGCCAGCAGCCCGCAACGGGGACAGGGGGTCCGTGGCTACACCTTC
>TRBV28|TRBD2|TRBJ2-7|few
CGTRAPRLYEQYF
TGTGGGACTAGAGCCCCACGTCTCTACGAGCAGTACTTC
>TRBV5-1|.|TRBJ2-5|.
CASSLVATQETQYF
TGCGCCAGCAGCTTGGTCGCAACTCAAGAGACCCAGTACTTC
>TRBV15|.|TRBJ2-2|.
CATSSFVGRDTGELFF
TGTGCCACCAGCAGTTTTGTGGGCCGGGACACCGGGGAGCTGTTTTTT
>TRBV2|TRBD1|TRBJ1-5|.
CASKGQGLYQPQHF
TGTGCCAGCAAGGGACAGGGACTGTATCAGCCCCAGCATTTT
>TRBV28|.|TRBJ2-2|.
CASRPGGSGNTGELFF
TGTGCCAGCAGACCCGGTGGTAGCGGAAACACCGGGGAGCTGTTTTTT
>TRBV10-3|.|TRBJ1-2|.
CALRDTGYGYTF
TGTGCCCTAAGGGACACGGGTTATGGCTACACCTTC
>TRBV28|.|TRBJ1-2|.
CASSADLALTNYGYTF
TGTGCCAGCAGTGCGGACCTAGCGCTAACTAACTATGGCTACACCTTC
>TRBV7-6|TRBD1|TRBJ2-2|.
CASTRRTGRSGELFF
TGTGCCAGCACCCGAAGGACAGGGCGGTCCGGGGAGCTGTTTTTT
>TRBV4-1|TRBD1|TRBJ1-1|.
CASSHPDREHTEAFF
TGCGCCAGCAGCCATCCTGACAGGGAGCACACTGAAGCTTTCTTT
>TRBV6-1|.|TRBJ1-2|.
CASSALGVGYTF
TGTGCCAGCAGTGCCCTAGGGGTTGGCTACACCTTC
>TRBV2|.|TRBJ2-5|.
CASRKGDYQETQYF
TGTGCCAGCAGAAAGGGGGACTACCAAGAGACCCAGTACTTC
>TRBV30|TRBD1|TRBJ1-1|.
CAWSLTTGDTEAFF
TGTGCCTGGAGTTTAACTACAGGGGACACTGAAGCTTTCTTT
>TRBV10-3|.|TRBJ1-6|.
CAISADGPLHF
TGTGCCATCAGTGCGGACGGGCCCCTCCACTTT
>TRBV18|.|TRBJ2-7|.
CASSRTGTEPYEQYF
TGTGCCAGCTCTCGGACCGGGACGGAGCCCTACGAGCAGTACTTC
>TRBV27|TRBD2|TRBJ2-3|.
CASSRWEGSDTQYF
TGTGCCAGCAGCCGCTGGGAGGGGTCAGATACGCAGTATTTT
>TRBV27|TRBD2|TRBJ2-1|.
CASSSSFLWAGAVEQFF
TGTGCCAGCAGTTCTTCCTTCCTTTGGGCGGGAGCCGTTGAGCAGTTCTTC
>TRBV11-2|TRBD2|TRBJ2-7|.
CASSPWGSGSYEQYF
TGTGCCAGCAGCCCATGGGGTAGCGGGAGCTACGAGCAGTACTTC
>TRBV19|TRBD1|TRBJ1-5|once
CASSKVRGFDQPQHF
TGTGCCAGTAGTAAGGTCAGGGGGTTCGATCAGCCCCAGCATTTT
>TRBV5-5|.|TRBJ1-2|once
CASSWEDTNYGYTF
TGTGCCAGCAGCTGGGAGGATACTAACTATGGCTACACCTTC
>TRBV6-5|TRBD1|TRBJ1-4|.
CASSFDREGEKLFF
TGTGCCAGCAGTTTCGACAGGGAAGGCGAAAAACTGTTTTTT
>TRBV5-6|TRBD1|TRBJ1-5|.
CASSWAVNRGVEPQHF
TGTGCCAGCAGCTGGGCAGTTAACAGGGGGGTCGAGCCCCAGCATTTT
>TRBV18|.|TRBJ2-3|.
CASSPTGGSTDTQYF
TGTGCCAGCTCACCGACCGGCGGGAGCACAGATACGCAGTATTTT
>TRBV27|.|TRBJ1-6|.
CASSSTFDSPLHF
TGTGCCAGCAGTTCGACCTTTGATTCACCCCTCCACTTT
>TRBV5-6|.|TRBJ1-4|.
CASSLLATNEKLFF
TGTGCCAGCAGCCTGCTGGCAACTAATGAAAAACTGTTTTTT
>TRBV29-1|TRBD1|TRBJ2-7|.
CSVTGGAAYEQYF
TGCAGCGTTACAGGGGGCGCGGCGTACGAGCAGTACTTC
>TRBV10-3|.|TRBJ2-7|.
CAISAGTGGENEQYF
TGTGCCATCAGTGCGGGGACTGGGGGAGAGAACGAGCAGTACTTC
>TRBV27|.|TRBJ1-2|once
CASSLEPHTRAAGGYTF
TGTGCCAGCAGTTTAGAGCCACACACCCGAGCCGCGGGTGGCTACACCTTC
>TRBV19|TRBD1|TRBJ1-1|few
CASSIGTGGLNTEAFF
TGTGCCAGTAGTATAGGGACAGGGGGTCTGAACACTGAAGCTTTCTTT
>TRBV19|.|TRBJ1-4|once
CASSIWGTSTNEKLFF
TGTGCCAGTAGTATCTGGGGCACTTCAACTAATGAAAAACTGTTTTTT
>TRBV28|TRBD1|TRBJ2-7|.
CASTLGQAIYEQYF
TGTGCCAGCACCTTAGGACAGGCTATCTACGAGCAGTACTTC
>TRBV28|.|TRBJ1-5|.
CASSSGTVQPQHF
TGTGCCAGCAGTTCCGGGACTGTCCAGCCCCAGCATTTT
>TRBV5-1|.|TRBJ2-1|.
CASSPPGGSYNEQFF
TGCGCCAGCAGCCCTCCTGGCGGCTCCTACAATGAGCAGTTCTTC
>TRBV27|TRBD1|TRBJ2-2|.
CASTPHRQGNGGELFF
TGTGCCAGCACCCCGCACCGACAGGGTAATGGCGGGGAGCTGTTTTTT
>TRBV7-2|.|TRBJ2-5|.
CASSLTREETQYF
TGTGCCAGCAGCTTAACCAGGGAAGAGACCCAGTACTTC
>TRBV5-1|.|TRBJ2-5|few
CASSPARETQYF
TGCGCCAGCAGCCCCGCACGGGAGACCCAGTACTTC
>TRBV19|TRBD1|TRBJ2-7|.
CASSMTGGAIIDYEQYF
TGTGCCAGTAGCATGACAGGGGGCGCAATTATAGACTACGAGCAGTACTTC
>TRBV5-1|TRBD1|TRBJ1-4|.
CASSPGTVNEKLFF
TGCGCCAGCAGCCCAGGGACAGTTAATGAAAAACTGTTTTTT
>TRBV28|.|TRBJ1-2|.
CASSNRQSPNYGYTF
TGTGCCAGCAGCAACAGACAGAGCCCCAACTATGGCTACACCTTC
>TRBV7-9|TRBD1|TRBJ2-7|.
CASIKPGQEYEQYF
TGTGCCAGCATCAAACCGGGACAGGAGTACGAGCAGTACTTC
>TRBV18|.|TRBJ1-5|.
CASSPLPPAANQPQHF
TGTGCCAGCTCACCACTTCCCCCGGCGGCCAATCAGCCCCAGCATTTT
>TRBV18|.|TRBJ2-3|.
CASSPPQRVTDTQYF
TGTGCCAGCTCACCACCGCAAAGGGTCACAGATACGCAGTATTTT
>TRBV5-1|.|TRBJ1-4|.
CASSGSGTSATNEKLFF
TGCGCCAGCAGCGGGTCCGGGACATCCGCAACTAATGAAAAACTGTTTTTT